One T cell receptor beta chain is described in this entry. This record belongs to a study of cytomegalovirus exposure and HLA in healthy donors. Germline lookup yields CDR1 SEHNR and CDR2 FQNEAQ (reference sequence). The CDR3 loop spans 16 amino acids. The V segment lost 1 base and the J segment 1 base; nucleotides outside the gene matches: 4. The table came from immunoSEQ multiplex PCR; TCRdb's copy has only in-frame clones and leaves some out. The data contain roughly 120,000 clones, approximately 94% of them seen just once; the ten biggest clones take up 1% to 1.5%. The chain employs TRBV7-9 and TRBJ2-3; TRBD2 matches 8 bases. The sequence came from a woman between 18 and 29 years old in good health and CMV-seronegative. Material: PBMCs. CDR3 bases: TGTGCCAGCAGCTTAGGGGCCGGGGGGGGCACAGATACGCAGTATTTT. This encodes CASSLGAGGGTDTQYF.